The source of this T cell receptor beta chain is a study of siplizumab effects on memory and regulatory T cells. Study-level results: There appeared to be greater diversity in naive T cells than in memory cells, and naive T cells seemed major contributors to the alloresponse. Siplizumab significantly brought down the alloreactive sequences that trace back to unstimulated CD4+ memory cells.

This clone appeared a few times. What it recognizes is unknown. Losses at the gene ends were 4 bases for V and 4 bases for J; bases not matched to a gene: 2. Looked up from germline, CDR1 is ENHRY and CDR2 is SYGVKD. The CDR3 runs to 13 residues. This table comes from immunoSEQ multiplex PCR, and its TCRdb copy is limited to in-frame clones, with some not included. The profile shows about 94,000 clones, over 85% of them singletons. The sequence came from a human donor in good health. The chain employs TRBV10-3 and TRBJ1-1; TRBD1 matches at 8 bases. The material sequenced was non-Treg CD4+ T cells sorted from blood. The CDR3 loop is CAISGTGGTEAFF. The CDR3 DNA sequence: TGTGCCATCAGTGGAACAGGGGGCACTGAAGCTTTCTTT.